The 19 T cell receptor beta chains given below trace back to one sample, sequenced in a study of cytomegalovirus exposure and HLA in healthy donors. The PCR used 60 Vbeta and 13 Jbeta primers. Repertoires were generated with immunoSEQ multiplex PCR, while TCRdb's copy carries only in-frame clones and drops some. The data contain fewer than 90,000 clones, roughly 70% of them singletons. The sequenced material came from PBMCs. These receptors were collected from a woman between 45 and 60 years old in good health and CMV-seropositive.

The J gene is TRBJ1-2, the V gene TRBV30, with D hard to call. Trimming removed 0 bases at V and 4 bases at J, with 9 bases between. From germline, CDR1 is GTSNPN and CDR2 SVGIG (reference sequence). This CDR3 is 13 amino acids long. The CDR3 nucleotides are TGTGCCTGGAGTGTAGCGGCAGGCTATGGCTACACCTTC. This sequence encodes CAWSVAAGYGYTF. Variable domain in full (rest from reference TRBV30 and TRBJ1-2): SQTIHQWPATLVQPVGSPLSLECTVEGTSNPNLYWYRQAAGRGLQLLFYSVGIGQISSEVPQNLSASRPQDRQFILSSKKLLLSDSGFYLCAWSVAAGYGYTFGSGTRLTVV.

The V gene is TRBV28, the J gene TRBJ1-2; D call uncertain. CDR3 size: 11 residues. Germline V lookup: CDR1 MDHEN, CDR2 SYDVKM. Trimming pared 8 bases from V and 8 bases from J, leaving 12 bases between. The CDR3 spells CASSSRRGYTF. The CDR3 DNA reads TGTGCCAGCTCTTCCAGGAGGGGCTACACCTTC.

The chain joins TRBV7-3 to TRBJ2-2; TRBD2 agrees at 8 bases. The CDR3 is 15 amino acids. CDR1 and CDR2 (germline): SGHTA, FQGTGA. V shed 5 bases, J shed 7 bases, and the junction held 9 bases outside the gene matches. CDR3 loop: CASSTRAGGVGELFF. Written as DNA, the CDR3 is TGTGCCAGCAGCACGCGTGCGGGGGGTGTCGGGGAGCTGTTTTTT.

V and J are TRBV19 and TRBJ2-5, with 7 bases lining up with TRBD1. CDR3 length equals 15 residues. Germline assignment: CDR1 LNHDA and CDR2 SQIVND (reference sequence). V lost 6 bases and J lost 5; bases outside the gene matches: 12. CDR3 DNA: TGTGCCAGTAGGGGCCCGGGACAGCCTTTTGAGACCCAGTACTTC. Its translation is CASRGPGQPFETQYF.

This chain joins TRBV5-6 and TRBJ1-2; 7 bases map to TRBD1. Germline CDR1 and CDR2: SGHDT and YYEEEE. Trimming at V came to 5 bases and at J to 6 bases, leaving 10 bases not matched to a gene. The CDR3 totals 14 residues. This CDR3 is CASREGARTHGYTF. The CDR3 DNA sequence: TGTGCCAGCAGGGAGGGGGCGCGTACCCATGGCTACACCTTC.

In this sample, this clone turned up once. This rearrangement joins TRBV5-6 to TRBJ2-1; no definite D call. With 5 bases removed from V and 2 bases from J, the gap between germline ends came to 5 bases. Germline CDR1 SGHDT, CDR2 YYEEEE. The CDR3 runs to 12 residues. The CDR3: CASRLTYNEQFF. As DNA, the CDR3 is TGTGCCAGCAGGCTAACCTACAATGAGCAGTTCTTC.

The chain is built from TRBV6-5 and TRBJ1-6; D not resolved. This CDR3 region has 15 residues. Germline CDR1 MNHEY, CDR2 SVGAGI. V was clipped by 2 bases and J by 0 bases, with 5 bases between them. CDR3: CASSYRSSYNSPLHF. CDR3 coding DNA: TGTGCCAGCAGTTACAGGAGCTCCTATAATTCACCCCTCCACTTT.

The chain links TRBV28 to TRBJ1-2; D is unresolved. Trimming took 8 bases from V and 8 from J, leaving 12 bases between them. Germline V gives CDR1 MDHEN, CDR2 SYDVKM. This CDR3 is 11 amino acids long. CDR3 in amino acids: CASLRTGGYTF. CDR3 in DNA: TGTGCCAGCCTAAGGACTGGAGGCTACACCTTC.

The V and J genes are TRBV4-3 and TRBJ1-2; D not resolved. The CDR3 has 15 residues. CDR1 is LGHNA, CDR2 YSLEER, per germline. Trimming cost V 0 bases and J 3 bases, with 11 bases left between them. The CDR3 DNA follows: TGCGCCAGCAGCCAAGATTACGACAACGACTATGGCTACACCTTC. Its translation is CASSQDYDNDYGYTF.

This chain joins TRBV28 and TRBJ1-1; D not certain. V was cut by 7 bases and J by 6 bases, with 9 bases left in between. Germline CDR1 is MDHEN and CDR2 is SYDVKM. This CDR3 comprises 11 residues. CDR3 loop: CASKAAAEAFF. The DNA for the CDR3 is TGTGCCAGCAAAGCGGCGGCTGAAGCTTTCTTT.

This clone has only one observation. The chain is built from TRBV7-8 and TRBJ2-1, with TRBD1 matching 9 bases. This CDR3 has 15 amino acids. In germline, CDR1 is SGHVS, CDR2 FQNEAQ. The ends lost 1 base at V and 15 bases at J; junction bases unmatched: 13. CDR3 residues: CASSLGIQGAPRPFF. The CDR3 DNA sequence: TGTGCCAGCAGCTTAGGTATACAGGGGGCTCCCCGCCCGTTCTTC.

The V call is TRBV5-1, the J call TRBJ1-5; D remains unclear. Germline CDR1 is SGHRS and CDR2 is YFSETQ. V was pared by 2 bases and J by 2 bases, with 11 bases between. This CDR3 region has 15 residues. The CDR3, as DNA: TGCGCCAGCAGCTTATCAGGAGGTGGCAATCAGCCCCAGCATTTT. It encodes CASSLSGGGNQPQHF.

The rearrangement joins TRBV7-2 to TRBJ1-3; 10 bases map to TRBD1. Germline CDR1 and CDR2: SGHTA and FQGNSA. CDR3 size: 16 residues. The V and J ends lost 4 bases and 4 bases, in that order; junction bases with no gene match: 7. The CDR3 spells CASSSRDRGAGNTIYF. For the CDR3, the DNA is TGTGCCAGCAGCTCAAGGGACAGGGGAGCAGGAAACACCATATATTTT.

The CDR3 is CASNNRGEETQYF. The CDR3 coding sequence is TGTGCCAGCAATAACAGGGGGGAAGAGACCCAGTACTTC. V and J are TRBV6-6 and TRBJ2-5, with TRBD1 matching 8 bases. V gave up 7 bases and J gave up 3 bases; unmatched junction bases: 4. This CDR3 spans 13 amino acids. Germline V gene lookup returns CDR1 MNHNY and CDR2 SVGAGI (reference sequence).

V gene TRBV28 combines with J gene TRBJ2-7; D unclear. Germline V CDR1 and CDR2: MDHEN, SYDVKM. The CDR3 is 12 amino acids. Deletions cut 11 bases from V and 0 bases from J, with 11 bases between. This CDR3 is CASGGSSYEQYF. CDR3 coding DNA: TGTGCCTCAGGTGGCAGCTCCTACGAGCAGTACTTC.

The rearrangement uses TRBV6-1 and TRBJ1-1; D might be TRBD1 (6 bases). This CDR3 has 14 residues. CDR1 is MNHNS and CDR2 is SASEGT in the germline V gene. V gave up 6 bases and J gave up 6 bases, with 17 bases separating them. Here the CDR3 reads CASSVTGSLAEAFF. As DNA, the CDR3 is TGTGCCAGCAGCGTTACAGGGAGTTTGGCTGAAGCTTTCTTT.

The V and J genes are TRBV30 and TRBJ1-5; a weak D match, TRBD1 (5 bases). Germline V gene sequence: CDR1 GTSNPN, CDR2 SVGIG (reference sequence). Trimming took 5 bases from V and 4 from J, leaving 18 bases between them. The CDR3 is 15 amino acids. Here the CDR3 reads CAWDWGGDSNQPQHF. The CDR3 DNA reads TGTGCCTGGGATTGGGGGGGTGACTCTAATCAGCCCCAGCATTTT.

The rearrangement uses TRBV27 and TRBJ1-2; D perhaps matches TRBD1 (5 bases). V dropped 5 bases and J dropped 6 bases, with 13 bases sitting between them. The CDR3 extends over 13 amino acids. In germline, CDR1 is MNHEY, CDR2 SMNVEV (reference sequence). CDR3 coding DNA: TGTGCCAGCAGTCGTGGAGGGGCTGATGGCTACACCTTC. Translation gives CASSRGGADGYTF.

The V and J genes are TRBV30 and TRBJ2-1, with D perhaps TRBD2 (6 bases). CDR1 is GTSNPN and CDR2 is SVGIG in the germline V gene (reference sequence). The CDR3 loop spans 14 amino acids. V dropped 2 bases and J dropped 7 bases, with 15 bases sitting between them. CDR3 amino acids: CAWSLGGASNEQFF. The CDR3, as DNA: TGTGCCTGGAGTTTGGGCGGGGCCTCAAATGAGCAGTTCTTC.